The clone carrying this T cell receptor beta chain was detected only a few times. Using its own MiXCR run on the RT-PCR reads, TCRdb lists one record per CDR3 protein. The sample has fewer than 600,000 distinct CDR3 sequences, approximately 7.8% seen once. Germline CDR1 reads MDHEN; CDR2 reads SYDVKM. The CDR3 consists of 16 residues. Trimming removed 2 bases from V and 1 base from J, with 13 bases in between. The data originate from a study of response to subunit inactivated influenza vaccine. The sequencing here drew on PBMCs from blood, taken less than 30 months after vaccination. This chain links TRBV28 with TRBJ2-3; D remains ambiguous. The receptor was isolated from a man aged 45-69 years who received an inactivated influenza vaccine. CDR3 loop: CASSLRGVTRTDTQYF. In DNA form, the CDR3 reads TGTGCCAGCAGTTTACGTGGGGTAACGCGCACAGATACGCAGTATTTT.